The 22 T cell receptor beta chains in this list originate from one sample, sequenced in a study of blood T cell repertoires in COVID-19 (TCRdb year 2020). Libraries were made using the immunoSEQ multiplex PCR assay. TCRdb re-hosts the immuneACCESS table, in-frame sequences only. Its copies lack some clones; in the studies checked, an unresolved V gene accounts for under half of them, and the cause for the rest is not known. The sample table shows 150,000 to 250,000 clones, and around 81% are seen once. The ten largest clones add up to 7.5% of the sample. Sequences were obtained from PBMCs or T cells enriched from blood (not recorded which). These receptors were obtained from a man aged 40-55 years who had recovered from COVID-19.

Only a few counts were recorded for this clone. This chain connects TRBV7-9 to TRBJ1-5, with a possible D match to TRBD1 (5 bases). CDR1 SEHNR and CDR2 FQNEAQ come from the germline V gene (reference sequence). This CDR3 comprises 16 residues. V gave up 2 bases and J gave up 0 bases, with 11 bases separating them. This CDR3 reads CASSLSRVGSNQPQHF. CDR3 DNA: TGTGCCAGCAGCTTATCCAGGGTGGGTAGCAATCAGCCCCAGCATTTT.

The genes are TRBV6-2 or TRBV6-3 and TRBJ1-5; D may be TRBD1 (5 bases). The length of the CDR3 is 15 residues. V was trimmed by 2 bases and J by 7 bases, leaving 15 bases between them. CDR1 and CDR2 from the germline V gene are MNHEY and SVGEGT. In DNA, the CDR3 is TGTGCCAGCAGTTACCCGTCGGGGGAAGTCCAGCCCCAGCATTTT. Protein sequence: CASSYPSGEVQPQHF.

This sequence joins TRBV6-5 and TRBJ1-2, with D possibly being TRBD1 (5 bases). The CDR3 is 13 residues long. The V end lost 8 bases, the J end lost 8 bases, and 18 bases lay between the germline ends. Germline assignment: CDR1 MNHEY and CDR2 SVGAGI. Here the CDR3 DNA reads TGTGCCAGCGAGGGACTGAATGCTAAAGGCTACACCTTC. It translates to CASEGLNAKGYTF.

The V call is TRBV2, the J call TRBJ1-2, with no clear D. V was shortened by 1 base and J by 2 bases, with 11 bases between the two germline ends. The CDR3 spans 15 residues. The germline V gene has CDR1 SNHLY and CDR2 FYNNEI. In DNA, the CDR3 is TGTGCCAGCAGTGAAGGGGGAGGGATAAACTATGGCTACACCTTC. It encodes CASSEGGGINYGYTF.

This chain connects TRBV7-9 to TRBJ1-1; a weak D match, TRBD1 (6 bases). Per the germline V gene, CDR1 is SEHNR and CDR2 is FQNEAQ (reference sequence). V gave up 3 bases and J gave up 1 base, with 24 bases separating them. The CDR3 runs 19 residues. CDR3 amino acids: CASSFVIVGARSGNTEAFF. The CDR3 bases are TGTGCCAGCAGCTTCGTGATCGTGGGGGCACGGAGCGGGAACACTGAAGCTTTCTTT.

The chain uses TRBV5-1 and TRBJ1-1, with TRBD1 identical over 10 bases. The CDR3 consists of 17 residues. Germline V gives CDR1 SGHRS, CDR2 YFSETQ. V lost 3 bases and J lost 2; bases outside the gene matches: 10. CDR3 bases: TGCGCCAGCAGCTCCCTAGGGGACAGGGGCCTCAACACTGAAGCTTTCTTT. The encoded protein is CASSSLGDRGLNTEAFF.

This clone was counted a single time. This chain connects TRBV7-8 to TRBJ2-3; 10 bases line up with TRBD2. The CDR3 sequence is 16 residues long. Germline loops: CDR1 SGHVS, CDR2 FQNEAQ. J gave up 6 bases and V 5 bases, and 11 bases lay outside the gene matches. The CDR3 here is CASSQGLAVFGDTQYF. In DNA, the CDR3 is TGTGCCAGCAGCCAAGGACTAGCGGTTTTTGGGGATACGCAGTATTTT.

This rearrangement joins TRBV11-2 to TRBJ2-5; no clear D. The CDR3 totals 16 residues. With 0 bases removed from V and 1 base from J, the gap between germline ends came to 12 bases. Germline V gene data show CDR1 as SGHAT and CDR2 as FQNNGV. DNA for the CDR3: TGTGCCAGCAGCTTAGAGGTCGGTCTACTCCAAGAGACCCAGTACTTC. It translates to CASSLEVGLLQETQYF.

The chain carries TRBV7-2 and TRBJ2-7; maybe TRBD1 (5 bases). The CDR3 is 15 residues long. Germline assignment: CDR1 SGHTA and CDR2 FQGNSA. Trimming took 1 base from V and 1 from J, leaving 11 bases between them. CDR3 DNA sequence: TGTGCCAGCAGCTTAGTTATAAGGGGATCCTACGAGCAGTACTTC. As protein: CASSLVIRGSYEQYF.

The V call is TRBV4-3, the J call TRBJ1-5; tentative D call: TRBD1 (6 bases). Germline V CDR1 and CDR2: LGHNA, YSLEER. V lost 0 bases and J lost 0, with 9 bases in between. The CDR3 loop spans 16 amino acids. This CDR3 is CASSQDRTVSNQPQHF. In DNA, the CDR3 is TGCGCCAGCAGCCAAGATAGGACAGTTAGCAATCAGCCCCAGCATTTT.

The V gene is TRBV9, the J gene TRBJ2-1, with D possibly being TRBD1 (6 bases). The length of the CDR3 is 13 residues. Per the germline V gene, CDR1 is SGDLS and CDR2 is YYNGEE. V lost 2 bases and J lost 7, with 10 bases in between. The DNA for the CDR3 is TGTGCCAGCAGCGTCCTACAGGGAAATGAGCAGTTCTTC. This translates into CASSVLQGNEQFF. Supplemented by reference TRBV9 and TRBJ2-1, the full variable domain reads DSGVTQTPKHLITATGQRVTLRCSPRSGDLSVYWYQQSLDQGLQFLIQYYNGEERAKGNILERFSAQQFPDLHSELNLSSLELGDSALYFCASSVLQGNEQFFGPGTRLTVL.

In its sample, this clone was seen once. This chain links TRBV7-9 with TRBJ2-7; 9 nucleotides line up with TRBD1. CDR1 SEHNR and CDR2 FQNEAQ come from the germline V gene (reference sequence). The V and J ends lost 2 bases and 4 bases, in that order; junction bases with no gene match: 3. This CDR3 has 14 residues. CDR3: CASSLWDREYEQYF. The CDR3 nucleotides read TGTGCCAGCAGCTTATGGGACAGGGAATACGAGCAGTACTTC.

The rearrangement uses TRBV3-1 (or the pseudogene TRBV3-2) and TRBJ1-2, with 9 bases matching TRBD1. This CDR3 comprises 15 residues. Unmatched junction bases numbered 7, after V lost 1 base and J lost 7 bases. Germline V lookup: CDR1 LGHDT, CDR2 YNNKEL (reference sequence). CDR3 in DNA: TGTGCCAGCAGCCAAGTTGGGGGACAGGGCGGTGGCTACACCTTC. Its protein is CASSQVGGQGGGYTF.

The chain joins TRBV10-1 to TRBJ1-2; TRBD1 aligns across 8 bases. The germline V gene encodes CDR1 WNHNN and CDR2 SYGVQD (reference sequence). This CDR3 region has 13 residues. Unmatched junction bases numbered 6, after V lost 5 bases and J lost 7 bases. The CDR3: CASSPDRAFGYTF. As DNA, the CDR3 is TGCGCCAGCAGTCCGGACAGGGCTTTTGGCTACACCTTC.

The chain couples TRBV4-3 to TRBJ1-4; D unresolved. The CDR3 has 15 residues. The V gene's germline CDR1 is LGHNA and CDR2 YSLEER. Deletions cut 2 bases from V and 10 bases from J, with 17 bases between. The CDR3: CASSQQRLGSGKLFF. The CDR3, as DNA: TGCGCCAGCAGCCAACAACGGTTAGGGAGCGGAAAACTGTTTTTT.

The genes are TRBV6-5 and TRBJ2-2; 7 nucleotides line up with TRBD2. V lost 7 bases and J lost 5; bases outside the gene matches: 7. CDR3 length equals 14 residues. CDR1 and CDR2 from the germline V gene are MNHEY and SVGAGI. Here the CDR3 reads CASITSGGTGELFF. Here the CDR3 DNA reads TGTGCCAGCATCACCTCGGGGGGAACCGGGGAGCTGTTTTTT.

This clone was seen only a few times. The V gene is TRBV6-5, the J gene TRBJ2-3; the D is unclear. The CDR3 is 15 residues long. Germline V CDR1 and CDR2: MNHEY, SVGAGI. Deletions cut 6 bases from V and 0 bases from J, with 13 bases between. This CDR3 reads CASSDRGFSTDTQYF. The CDR3 DNA sequence: TGTGCCAGCAGCGACCGAGGATTCAGCACAGATACGCAGTATTTT.

The rearrangement links TRBV6-5 to TRBJ2-1, with D maybe TRBD1 (5 bases). V was pared by 1 base and J by 16 bases, with 17 bases between. Germline lookup yields CDR1 MNHEY and CDR2 SVGAGI. The CDR3 has 13 residues. CDR3 DNA: TGTGCCAGCAGTTACTTCGCCCAGGGTCTTGGCTTCTTC. Amino acids: CASSYFAQGLGFF.

The rearrangement joins TRBV5-1 to TRBJ2-5, with TRBD1 matching over 9 bases. Per germline, CDR1 SGHRS and CDR2 YFSETQ. The CDR3 loop spans 16 amino acids. V was pared by 4 bases and J by 4 bases, with 11 bases of the junction left unmatched. CDR3 sequence: CASSDRDRDFLETQYF. Written as DNA, the CDR3 is TGCGCCAGCAGCGACCGGGACAGGGATTTTTTAGAGACCCAGTACTTC. The variable domain in full, with the rest retrieved from reference TRBV5-1 and TRBJ2-5, is KAGVTQTPRYLIKTRGQQVTLSCSPISGHRSVSWYQQTPGQGLQFLFEYFSETQRNKGNFPGRFSGRQFSNSRSEMNVSTLELGDSALYLCASSDRDRDFLETQYFGPGTRLLVL.

The V gene is TRBV6-6, the J gene TRBJ1-1, with 9 bases identical to TRBD1. Germline-derived CDR1 and CDR2 are MNHNY and SVGAGI (reference sequence). Trimming removed 4 bases from V and 5 bases from J; junction bases left unmatched: 11. The CDR3 has 16 amino acids. Written as DNA, the CDR3 is TGTGCCAGCAGTTGGACTCGGGACAGGGCGAGGACTGAAGCTTTCTTT. Translating gives CASSWTRDRARTEAFF.

The chain employs TRBV2 and TRBJ2-7, with 8 bases lining up with TRBD1. The CDR3 runs to 13 residues. The J segment lost 6 bases and the V segment lost 11 bases, leaving 12 bases of the junction unmatched. Germline V gene sequence: CDR1 SNHLY, CDR2 FYNNEI. CDR3 protein: CAAGTGRNAEQYF. CDR3 sequence (DNA): TGTGCCGCGGGGACAGGACGAAACGCCGAGCAGTACTTC.

This sequence joins TRBV5-6 and TRBJ2-7, with 7 positions matching TRBD2. J lost 4 bases, V lost 1 base, and 2 bases had no gene match. The CDR3 extends over 13 amino acids. CDR1 is SGHDT, CDR2 YYEEEE, per germline. Written as DNA, the CDR3 is TGTGCCAGCAGCTTGACGGGGGGATACGAGCAGTACTTC. Translating gives CASSLTGGYEQYF.